The TCR beta chain under discussion was sequenced for a study of blood T cell repertoires in COVID-19. For the study at large: The United States, Italy and Spain provided the acute and convalescent COVID-19 samples.

This clone was detected once. This table comes from immunoSEQ multiplex PCR, and its TCRdb copy is limited to in-frame clones, with some not included. The data hold 150,000 to 200,000 clones, with about 90% observed a single time. CDR1 is MRHNA and CDR2 is SNTAGT in the germline V gene. This CDR3 comprises 15 residues. The ends lost 0 bases at V and 1 base at J; junction bases unmatched: 1. The cohort comprised adults aged roughly 18 to 95 years residing in approximately 25 US areas. Cohorts were based on clinical histories the participants reported. This receptor was identified in a human donor with acute COVID-19. The donor label of this sample is uncertain. The sample taken for sequencing was PBMCs or T cells enriched from blood (not recorded which). The J gene is TRBJ2-7, the V gene TRBV6-4; 9 nucleotides agree with TRBD1. The CDR3 protein is CASSDSGTGSYEQYF. In DNA form, the CDR3 reads TGTGCCAGCAGTGACTCCGGGACAGGGTCCTACGAGCAGTACTTC.